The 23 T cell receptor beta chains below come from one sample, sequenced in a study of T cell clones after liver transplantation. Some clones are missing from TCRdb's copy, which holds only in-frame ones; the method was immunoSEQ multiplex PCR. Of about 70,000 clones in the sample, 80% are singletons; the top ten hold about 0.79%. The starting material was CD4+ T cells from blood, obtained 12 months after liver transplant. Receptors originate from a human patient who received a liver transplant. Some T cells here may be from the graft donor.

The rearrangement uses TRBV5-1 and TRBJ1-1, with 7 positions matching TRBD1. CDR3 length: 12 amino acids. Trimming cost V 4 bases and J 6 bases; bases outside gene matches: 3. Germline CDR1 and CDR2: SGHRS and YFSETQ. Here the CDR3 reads CASSQGVAEAFF. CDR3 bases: TGCGCCAGCAGCCAGGGGGTAGCTGAAGCTTTCTTT.

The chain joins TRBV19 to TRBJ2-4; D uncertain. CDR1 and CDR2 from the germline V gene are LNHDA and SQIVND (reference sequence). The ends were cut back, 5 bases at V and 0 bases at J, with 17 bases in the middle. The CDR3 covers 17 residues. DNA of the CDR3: TGTGCCAGTAGTGAGGCCGGACGGAGACTAGCCAAAAACATTCAGTACTTC. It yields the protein CASSEAGRRLAKNIQYF.

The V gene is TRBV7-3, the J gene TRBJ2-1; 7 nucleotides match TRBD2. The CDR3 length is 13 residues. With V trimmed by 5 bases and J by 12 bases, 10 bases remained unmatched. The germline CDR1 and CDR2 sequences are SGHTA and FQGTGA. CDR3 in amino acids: CASSPSQRGRQFF. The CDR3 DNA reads TGTGCCAGCAGCCCTTCTCAGCGGGGAAGGCAGTTCTTC.

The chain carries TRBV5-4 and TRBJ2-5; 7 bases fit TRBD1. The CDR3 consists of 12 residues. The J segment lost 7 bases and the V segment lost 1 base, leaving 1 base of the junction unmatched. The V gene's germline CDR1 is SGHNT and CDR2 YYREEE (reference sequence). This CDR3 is CASSLRTGTQYF. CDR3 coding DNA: TGTGCCAGCAGCTTGCGGACAGGGACCCAGTACTTC.

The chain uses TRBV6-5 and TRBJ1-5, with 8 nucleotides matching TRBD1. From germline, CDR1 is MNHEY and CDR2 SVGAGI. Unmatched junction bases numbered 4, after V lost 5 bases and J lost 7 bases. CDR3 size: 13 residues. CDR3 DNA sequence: TGTGCCAGCAGTGCGGACAGGGACCAGCCCCAGCATTTT. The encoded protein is CASSADRDQPQHF.

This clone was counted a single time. The CDR3 loop reads CASTSLKQGAWGYTF. DNA of the CDR3: TGTGCCAGCACCTCTTTAAAACAGGGGGCGTGGGGCTACACCTTC. This chain links TRBV28 with TRBJ1-2; 9 bases are shared with TRBD1. The trim removed 7 bases at V and 8 bases at J, leaving 14 bases unmatched. Germline V CDR1 and CDR2: MDHEN, SYDVKM. This CDR3 is built from 15 residues.

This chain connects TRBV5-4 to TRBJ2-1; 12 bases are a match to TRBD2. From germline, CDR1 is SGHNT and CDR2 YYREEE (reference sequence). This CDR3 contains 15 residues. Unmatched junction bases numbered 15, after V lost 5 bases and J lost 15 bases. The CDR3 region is CASRAFTSGRSSLFF. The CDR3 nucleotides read TGTGCCAGCAGGGCTTTTACTAGCGGGAGGTCTAGTCTGTTCTTC.

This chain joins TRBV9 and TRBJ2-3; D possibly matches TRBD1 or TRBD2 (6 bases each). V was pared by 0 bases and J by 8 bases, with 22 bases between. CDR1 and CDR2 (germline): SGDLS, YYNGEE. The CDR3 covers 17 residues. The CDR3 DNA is TGTGCCAGCAGCGTAGAGGGGCAAGGGGGGTACCAAGGTACGCAGTATTTT. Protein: CASSVEGQGGYQGTQYF.

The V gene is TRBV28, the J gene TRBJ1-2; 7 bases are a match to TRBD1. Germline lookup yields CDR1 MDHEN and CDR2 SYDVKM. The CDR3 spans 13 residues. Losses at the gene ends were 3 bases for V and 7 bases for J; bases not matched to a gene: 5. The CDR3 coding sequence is TGTGCCAGCAGTTTGAGGGCAGGGGGTGGCTACACCTTC. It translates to CASSLRAGGGYTF.

CDR3 amino acids: CASSLEGSTGELFF. In DNA form, the CDR3 reads TGTGCCAGCAGCTTAGAGGGGTCCACCGGGGAGCTGTTTTTT. The rearrangement joins TRBV11-3 to TRBJ2-2, with D unclear. In germline, CDR1 is SGHNT, CDR2 YENEEA. The CDR3 covers 14 residues. Deletions cut 0 bases from V and 4 bases from J, with 6 bases between.

The CDR3 region is CASSIDLLAYEQYF. CDR3 DNA sequence: TGTGCCAGTAGTATAGACCTACTAGCCTACGAGCAGTACTTC. This chain connects TRBV19 to TRBJ2-7, with TRBD2 as a possible D gene (5 bases). V was trimmed by 0 bases and J by 2 bases, leaving 8 bases between them. The CDR3 totals 14 residues. Germline CDR1 is LNHDA and CDR2 is SQIVND (reference sequence).

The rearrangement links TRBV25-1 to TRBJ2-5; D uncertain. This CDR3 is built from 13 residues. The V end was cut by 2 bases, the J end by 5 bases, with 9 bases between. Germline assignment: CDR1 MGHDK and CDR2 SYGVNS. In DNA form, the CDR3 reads TGTGCCAGCAGTGAAGCAAGGGCCGAGACCCAGTACTTC. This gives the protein CASSEARAETQYF.

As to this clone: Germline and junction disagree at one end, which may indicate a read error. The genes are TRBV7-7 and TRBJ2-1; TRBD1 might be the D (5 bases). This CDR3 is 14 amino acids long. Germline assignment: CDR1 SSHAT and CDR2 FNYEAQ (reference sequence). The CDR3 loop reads CASSLGLGDNEQFF. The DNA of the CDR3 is TGTGCTAGCAGCTTAGGTCTAGGGGACAATGAGCAGTTCTTC. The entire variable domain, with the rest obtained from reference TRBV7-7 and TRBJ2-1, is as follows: GAGVSQSPRYKVTKRGQDVTLRCDPISSHATLYWYQQALGQGPEFLTYFNYEAQPDKSGLPSDRFSAERPEGSISTLTIQRTEQRDSAMYRCASSLGLGDNEQFFGPGTRLTVL.

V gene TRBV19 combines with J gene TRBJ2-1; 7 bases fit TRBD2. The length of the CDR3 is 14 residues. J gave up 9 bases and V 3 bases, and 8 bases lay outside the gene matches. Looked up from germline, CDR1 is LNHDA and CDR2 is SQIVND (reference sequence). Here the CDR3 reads CASSMGGYSGEQFF. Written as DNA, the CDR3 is TGTGCCAGTAGTATGGGGGGGTATTCGGGTGAGCAGTTCTTC. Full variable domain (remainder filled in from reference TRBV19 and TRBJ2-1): DGGITQSPKYLFRKEGQNVTLSCEQNLNHDAMYWYRQDPGQGLRLIYYSQIVNDFQKGDIAEGYSVSREKKESFPLTVTSAQKNPTAFYLCASSMGGYSGEQFFGPGTRLTVL.

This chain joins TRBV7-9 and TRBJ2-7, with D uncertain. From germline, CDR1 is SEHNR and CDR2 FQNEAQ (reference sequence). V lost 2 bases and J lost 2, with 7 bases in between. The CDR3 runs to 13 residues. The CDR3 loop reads CASSLQATYEQYF. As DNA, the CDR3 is TGTGCCAGCAGCTTACAGGCTACCTACGAGCAGTACTTC. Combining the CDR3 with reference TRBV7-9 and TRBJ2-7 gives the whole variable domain DTGVSQNPRHKITKRGQNVTFRCDPISEHNRLYWYRQTLGQGPEFLTYFQNEAQLEKSRLLSDRFSAERPKGSFSTLEIQRTEQGDSAMYLCASSLQATYEQYFGPGTRLTVT.

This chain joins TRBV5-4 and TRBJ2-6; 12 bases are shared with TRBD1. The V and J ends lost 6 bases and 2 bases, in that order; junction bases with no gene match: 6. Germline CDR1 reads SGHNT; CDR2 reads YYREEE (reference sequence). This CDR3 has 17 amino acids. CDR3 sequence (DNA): TGTGCCAGCATCCCCGGGACAGGGGGCACTGGGGCCAACGTCCTGACTTTC. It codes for CASIPGTGGTGANVLTF.

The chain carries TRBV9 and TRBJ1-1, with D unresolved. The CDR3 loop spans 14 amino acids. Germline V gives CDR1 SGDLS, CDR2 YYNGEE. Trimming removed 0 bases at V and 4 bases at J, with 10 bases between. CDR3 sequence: CASSVADRSTEAFF. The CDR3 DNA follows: TGTGCCAGCAGCGTAGCAGATCGCAGCACTGAAGCTTTCTTT.

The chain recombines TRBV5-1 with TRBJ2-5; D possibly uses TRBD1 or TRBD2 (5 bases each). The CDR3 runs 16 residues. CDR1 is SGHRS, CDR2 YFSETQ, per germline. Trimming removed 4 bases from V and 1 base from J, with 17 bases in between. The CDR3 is CASSGASGTFQETQYF. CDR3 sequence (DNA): TGCGCCAGCAGCGGGGCTTCCGGGACCTTCCAAGAGACCCAGTACTTC.

DNA for the CDR3: TGTGCCAGCAGTCCCAGGGAAACCAAAAACATTCAGTACTTC. Translating gives CASSPRETKNIQYF. V gene TRBV28 combines with J gene TRBJ2-4; TRBD1 might be the D (5 bases). The CDR3 sequence is 14 residues long. V lost 5 bases to trimming and J lost 2 bases, with 10 bases between them. CDR1 and CDR2 (germline): MDHEN, SYDVKM.

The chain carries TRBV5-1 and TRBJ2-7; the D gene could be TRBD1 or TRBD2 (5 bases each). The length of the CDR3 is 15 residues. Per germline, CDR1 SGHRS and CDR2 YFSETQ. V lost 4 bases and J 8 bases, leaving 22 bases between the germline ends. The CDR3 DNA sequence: TGCGCCAGCAGCCCGGAAGAGGGGACGAAGGGACAGCAGTACTTC. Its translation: CASSPEEGTKGQQYF.

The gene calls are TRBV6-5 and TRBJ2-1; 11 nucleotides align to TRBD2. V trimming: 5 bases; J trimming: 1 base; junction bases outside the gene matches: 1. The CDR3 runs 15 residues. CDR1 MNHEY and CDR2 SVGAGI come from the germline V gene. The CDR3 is CASSRTSGSYNEQFF. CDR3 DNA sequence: TGTGCCAGCAGTCGGACTAGCGGGTCCTACAATGAGCAGTTCTTC.

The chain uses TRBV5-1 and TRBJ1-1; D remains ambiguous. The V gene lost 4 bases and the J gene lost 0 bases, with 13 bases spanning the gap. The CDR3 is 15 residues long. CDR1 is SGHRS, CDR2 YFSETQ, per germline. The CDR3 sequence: CASSGLDTVNTEAFF. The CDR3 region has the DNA TGCGCCAGCAGCGGTCTTGACACAGTGAACACTGAAGCTTTCTTT. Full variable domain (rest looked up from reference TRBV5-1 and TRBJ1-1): KAGVTQTPRYLIKTRGQQVTLSCSPISGHRSVSWYQQTPGQGLQFLFEYFSETQRNKGNFPGRFSGRQFSNSRSEMNVSTLELGDSALYLCASSGLDTVNTEAFFGQGTRLTVV.

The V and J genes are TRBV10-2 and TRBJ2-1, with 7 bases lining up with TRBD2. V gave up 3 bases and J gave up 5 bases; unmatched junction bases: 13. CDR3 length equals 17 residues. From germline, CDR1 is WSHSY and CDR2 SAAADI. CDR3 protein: CASSDQIIAGLHNEQFF. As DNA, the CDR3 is TGCGCCAGCAGTGACCAAATAATAGCGGGCCTCCACAATGAGCAGTTCTTC.